This is a list of T cell receptor beta chains from one sample in a study of regulatory T cells in long-lasting Graves disease. TCRdb called the multiplex PCR reads again in MiXCR, with one record for every CDR3 protein. There are 200,000 to 250,000 distinct CDR3 sequences in the sample; 15% to 20% occur only once, and approximately 12% lies in the top ten. In addition, the sample was reused for a study of T cells in Graves' hyperthyroidism and ophthalmopathy.

This specimen consisted of peripheral blood mononuclear cells (PBMCs), obtained at new diagnosis, from a patient treated with antithyroid drugs. The receptors originated from a woman aged 25 to 39 with Graves disease. CDR3s include the opening cysteine and the closing phenylalanine or tryptophan. Fields, in order: D gene, V gene, clone size, J gene, CDR3 DNA, CDR3 protein. The D gene is left open where the match is weak. Rows give clone size only sometimes, using once, few, many, or a class for an expanded clone.

d_gene: TRBD2
v_gene: TRBV9
abundance: many
j_gene: TRBJ2-3
CDR3nt: TGTGCCAGCAGCGTCGATCCAGCGGGGGGGAGGAAAGATACGCAGTATTTT
CDR3aa: CASSVDPAGGRKDTQYF

d_gene: .
v_gene: TRBV7-3
abundance: many
j_gene: TRBJ1-1
CDR3nt: TGTGCCAGCAGGCGGAGATCTGACACTGAAGCTTTCTTT
CDR3aa: CASRRRSDTEAFF

d_gene: TRBD1
v_gene: TRBV28
abundance: many
j_gene: TRBJ1-2
CDR3nt: TGTGCCAGCAGTACACAGGGGATTCGGGCTAACTATGGCTACACCTTC
CDR3aa: CASSTQGIRANYGYTF

d_gene: TRBD1
v_gene: TRBV9
abundance: few
j_gene: TRBJ1-5
CDR3nt: TGTGCCAGCAGCGCCAAGGAGGGGGCCCAGCCCCAGCATTTT
CDR3aa: CASSAKEGAQPQHF

d_gene: TRBD1
v_gene: TRBV24-1
abundance: many
j_gene: TRBJ2-5
CDR3nt: TGTGCCACCAGTGATTTGCACCCGGTCGGGACAGAAGAGACCCAGTACTTC
CDR3aa: CATSDLHPVGTEETQYF

d_gene: .
v_gene: TRBV11-1
abundance: .
j_gene: TRBJ2-2
CDR3nt: TGTGCCAGCAGCTCTCCGGTCTCGAACACCGGGGAGCTGTTTTTT
CDR3aa: CASSSPVSNTGELFF

d_gene: TRBD2
v_gene: TRBV28
abundance: many
j_gene: TRBJ2-3
CDR3nt: TGTGCCAGCAGTTTCCTTTATCTAGCGGAGGGAGCAGATACGCAGTATTTT
CDR3aa: CASSFLYLAEGADTQYF

d_gene: TRBD1
v_gene: TRBV11-3
abundance: .
j_gene: TRBJ1-1
CDR3nt: TGTGCCAGCAGCTTGTCGAGACAGGGAACGCAAGCTTTCTTT
CDR3aa: CASSLSRQGTQAFF

d_gene: .
v_gene: TRBV7-9
abundance: many
j_gene: TRBJ2-7
CDR3nt: TGTGCCAGCAGCTTGGGGCAGGGATGGCCCTACGAGCAGTACTTC
CDR3aa: CASSLGQGWPYEQYF

d_gene: TRBD2
v_gene: TRBV4-1
abundance: .
j_gene: TRBJ2-3
CDR3nt: TGCGCCAGCAGCCTGACCGGGACTAGCGGGGGGGGTAGCACAGATACGCAGTATTTT
CDR3aa: CASSLTGTSGGGSTDTQYF

d_gene: .
v_gene: TRBV18
abundance: many
j_gene: TRBJ2-2
CDR3nt: TGTGCCAGCTCACCAGCCCAGGAACACCGGGGAGCTCTGTTTTTT
CDR3aa: CASSPAQEHRGALFF

d_gene: .
v_gene: TRBV6-2/TRBV6-3
abundance: many
j_gene: TRBJ2-7
CDR3nt: TGTGCCAGCAGTCAAGCGTCCTACGAGCAGTACTTC
CDR3aa: CASSQASYEQYF

d_gene: TRBD2
v_gene: TRBV19
abundance: many
j_gene: TRBJ2-7
CDR3nt: TGTGCCAGTAGTATTGCTCTCGGGACTAGCGCCTACGAGCAGTACTTC
CDR3aa: CASSIALGTSAYEQYF

d_gene: TRBD1
v_gene: TRBV7-9
abundance: many
j_gene: TRBJ2-3
CDR3nt: TGTGCCACCCAGGGGGCGGCAGATACGCAGTATTTT
CDR3aa: CATQGAADTQYF

d_gene: .
v_gene: TRBV5-4
abundance: .
j_gene: TRBJ2-5
CDR3nt: TGTGCCAGCAGCTCTAAGTCGGACTACCAAGAGACCCAGTACTTC
CDR3aa: CASSSKSDYQETQYF

d_gene: .
v_gene: TRBV4-2
abundance: many
j_gene: TRBJ2-2
CDR3nt: TGTGCCAGCAGCCAAGGAGACTTCACCGGGGAGCTGTTTTTT
CDR3aa: CASSQGDFTGELFF

d_gene: .
v_gene: TRBV11-1
abundance: .
j_gene: TRBJ2-1
CDR3nt: TGTGCCAGCAGCTCCCTAAGTAGCTACAATGAGCAGTTCTTC
CDR3aa: CASSSLSSYNEQFF

d_gene: .
v_gene: TRBV20-1
abundance: .
j_gene: TRBJ2-1
CDR3nt: TGCAGTGCTAGAGATCAGAGGGACAATGAGCAGTTCTTC
CDR3aa: CSARDQRDNEQFF

d_gene: .
v_gene: TRBV7-9
abundance: .
j_gene: TRBJ2-1
CDR3nt: TGTGCCAGCAGCTTCTACGGGGGATATTACAATGAGCAGTTCTTC
CDR3aa: CASSFYGGYYNEQFF

d_gene: TRBD1
v_gene: TRBV19
abundance: .
j_gene: TRBJ1-1
CDR3nt: TGTGCCAGTCTGAACAGGGGGCCGATCACTGAAGCTTTCTTT
CDR3aa: CASLNRGPITEAFF

d_gene: TRBD1
v_gene: TRBV10-2
abundance: many
j_gene: TRBJ1-1
CDR3nt: TGCGCCAGCAGACAGGGGGCGAAAACTGAAGCTTTCTTT
CDR3aa: CASRQGAKTEAFF

d_gene: .
v_gene: TRBV5-6
abundance: few
j_gene: TRBJ2-1
CDR3nt: TGTGCCAGCAGCTTAGGCTACAACTACAATGAGCAGTTCTTC
CDR3aa: CASSLGYNYNEQFF

d_gene: .
v_gene: TRBV25-1
abundance: many
j_gene: TRBJ1-1
CDR3nt: TGTGCCAGTAGACAGGCCGCGAACACTGAAGCTTTCTTT
CDR3aa: CASRQAANTEAFF

d_gene: TRBD1
v_gene: TRBV6-5
abundance: few
j_gene: TRBJ1-1
CDR3nt: TGTGCCAGCAGTTACGACAGGGGGGGTGCGGCTTTCTTT
CDR3aa: CASSYDRGGAAFF

d_gene: TRBD1
v_gene: TRBV7-9
abundance: many
j_gene: TRBJ2-7
CDR3nt: TGTGCCAGCAGCGACCGGGACAGCGACGAGCAGTACTTC
CDR3aa: CASSDRDSDEQYF

d_gene: TRBD2
v_gene: TRBV3-1
abundance: .
j_gene: TRBJ2-1
CDR3nt: TGTGCCAGCAGCCGCATGACGAGCGGGAGCGTTGAGCAGTTCTTC
CDR3aa: CASSRMTSGSVEQFF

d_gene: .
v_gene: TRBV20-1
abundance: many
j_gene: TRBJ2-3
CDR3nt: TGCAGTGCTAGAGCAGCGCCGGCCACCACAGATACGCAGTATTTT
CDR3aa: CSARAAPATTDTQYF

d_gene: .
v_gene: TRBV15
abundance: many
j_gene: TRBJ2-1
CDR3nt: TGTGCCACCAGCAGGCCCGAGGTTGAGCAGTTCTTC
CDR3aa: CATSRPEVEQFF

d_gene: TRBD2
v_gene: TRBV28
abundance: .
j_gene: TRBJ2-1
CDR3nt: TGTGCCAGCAGTTTCTGGGCTAGCGGTAACTCCTACAATGAGCAGTTCTTC
CDR3aa: CASSFWASGNSYNEQFF

d_gene: .
v_gene: TRBV28
abundance: many
j_gene: TRBJ1-4
CDR3nt: TGTGCCAGCAGTAGGTATCGACAGCCAACTAATGAAAAACTGTTTTTT
CDR3aa: CASSRYRQPTNEKLFF

d_gene: TRBD2
v_gene: TRBV2
abundance: .
j_gene: TRBJ2-1
CDR3nt: TGTGCCAGCAGTTCCACTTCCATACTAGCGGGAGGTATCAATGAGCAGTTCTTC
CDR3aa: CASSSTSILAGGINEQFF

d_gene: .
v_gene: TRBV28
abundance: few
j_gene: TRBJ2-3
CDR3nt: TGTGCCAGCAGTCCGGGCGGGGTCAGGGTTCGGACAGATACGCAGTATTTT
CDR3aa: CASSPGGVRVRTDTQYF

d_gene: TRBD2
v_gene: TRBV6-2/TRBV6-3
abundance: many
j_gene: TRBJ2-3
CDR3nt: TGTGCCAGCAGAGGACTAGCGGTGAGCACAGATACGCAGTATTTT
CDR3aa: CASRGLAVSTDTQYF

d_gene: .
v_gene: TRBV28
abundance: many
j_gene: TRBJ1-2
CDR3nt: TGTGCCAGCACCGTAGGGGACTATGGCTACACCTTC
CDR3aa: CASTVGDYGYTF

d_gene: .
v_gene: TRBV20-1
abundance: many
j_gene: TRBJ1-1
CDR3nt: TGCAGTGCTAGAGATCATCGGTTATTGAACACTGAAGCTTTCTTT
CDR3aa: CSARDHRLLNTEAFF

d_gene: .
v_gene: TRBV29-1
abundance: .
j_gene: TRBJ2-7
CDR3nt: TGCAGCGCCCTAACGGGCGGAGGCGAGCAGTACTTC
CDR3aa: CSALTGGGEQYF

d_gene: .
v_gene: TRBV28
abundance: many
j_gene: TRBJ1-2
CDR3nt: TGTGCCAGCACGGCTAACTATGGCTACACCTTC
CDR3aa: CASTANYGYTF

d_gene: .
v_gene: TRBV19
abundance: .
j_gene: TRBJ2-2
CDR3nt: TGTGCCAGTAGTATCTCCGGGGAGCTGTTTTTT
CDR3aa: CASSISGELFF

d_gene: TRBD2
v_gene: TRBV12-5
abundance: .
j_gene: TRBJ2-1
CDR3nt: TGTGCTAGTGGTTTGGGCCGGACTAGCGGGATAGGAAATGAGCAGTTCTTC
CDR3aa: CASGLGRTSGIGNEQFF

d_gene: TRBD2
v_gene: TRBV7-3
abundance: many
j_gene: TRBJ2-1
CDR3nt: TGTGCCAGCAGCCCCGGACCTAGCGGGGGGGCTAACCACTACCTTATGGATGAGCAGTTCTTC
CDR3aa: CASSPGPSGGANHYLMDEQFF

d_gene: .
v_gene: TRBV7-9
abundance: many
j_gene: TRBJ1-1
CDR3nt: TGTGCCAGCGGGAGGGGTAACACTGAAGCTTTCTTT
CDR3aa: CASGRGNTEAFF

d_gene: TRBD2
v_gene: TRBV2
abundance: many
j_gene: TRBJ2-2
CDR3nt: TGTGCCAGCACCCCCGGACTAGTGAGGAACACCGGGGAGCTGTTTTTT
CDR3aa: CASTPGLVRNTGELFF

d_gene: .
v_gene: TRBV6-2/TRBV6-3
abundance: many
j_gene: TRBJ1-2
CDR3nt: TGTGCCAGCAGTTCCGGTTCCGATAACTATGGCTACACCTTC
CDR3aa: CASSSGSDNYGYTF

d_gene: TRBD2
v_gene: TRBV28
abundance: many
j_gene: TRBJ2-4
CDR3nt: TGTGCCAGCAGTCATCCATGGACTAGCGGGAGGGAATTGAACATTCAGTACTTC
CDR3aa: CASSHPWTSGRELNIQYF

d_gene: .
v_gene: TRBV6-1
abundance: many
j_gene: TRBJ1-5
CDR3nt: TGTGCCAGCAGTCGTGGGAGCAATCAGCCCCAGCATTTT
CDR3aa: CASSRGSNQPQHF

d_gene: TRBD2
v_gene: TRBV3-1
abundance: .
j_gene: TRBJ2-1
CDR3nt: TGTGCCAGCAGCCAAGTGGCGGGAGATCAGCAGTTCTTC
CDR3aa: CASSQVAGDQQFF

d_gene: TRBD1
v_gene: TRBV19
abundance: many
j_gene: TRBJ1-5
CDR3nt: TGTGCCAGTAGTACCACAGGGGCCCCCAATGGCGGTCAGCCCCAGCATTTT
CDR3aa: CASSTTGAPNGGQPQHF

d_gene: TRBD1
v_gene: TRBV30
abundance: many
j_gene: TRBJ1-1
CDR3nt: TGTGCCTGGAGCTCCAGGGGGGGCGCAAGAACTGAAGCTTTCTTT
CDR3aa: CAWSSRGGARTEAFF

d_gene: TRBD1
v_gene: TRBV9
abundance: many
j_gene: TRBJ2-1
CDR3nt: TGTGCCAGCAGCGTAGCCAGGGGGCAGAATGAGCAGTTCTTC
CDR3aa: CASSVARGQNEQFF

d_gene: .
v_gene: TRBV6-2/TRBV6-3
abundance: .
j_gene: TRBJ2-4
CDR3nt: TGTGCCAGCACCAATGCCAAAAACATTCAGTACTTC
CDR3aa: CASTNAKNIQYF

d_gene: .
v_gene: TRBV4-1
abundance: many
j_gene: TRBJ2-7
CDR3nt: TGCGCCAGCAGCCAAGATCCGGTTTCCTACGAGCAGTACTTC
CDR3aa: CASSQDPVSYEQYF

d_gene: TRBD2
v_gene: TRBV3-1
abundance: few
j_gene: TRBJ2-7
CDR3nt: TGTGCCAGCAGCCAAGCAGCGGGAGGGCCGTACGAGCAGTACTTC
CDR3aa: CASSQAAGGPYEQYF

d_gene: .
v_gene: TRBV7-2
abundance: many
j_gene: TRBJ2-5
CDR3nt: TGTGCCAGCAGCTTAGATTGGGGGGTTGGGACCCAGTACTTC
CDR3aa: CASSLDWGVGTQYF

d_gene: .
v_gene: TRBV5-1
abundance: many
j_gene: TRBJ2-5
CDR3nt: TGCGCCAGCAGCCCCCCCGGGACCGCCGTTGGAGAGACCCAGTACTTC
CDR3aa: CASSPPGTAVGETQYF

d_gene: TRBD2
v_gene: TRBV14
abundance: many
j_gene: TRBJ2-5
CDR3nt: TGTGCCAGCAGCCAAGTACTTCCGGGACTAGCGGGAGAGACCCAGTACTTC
CDR3aa: CASSQVLPGLAGETQYF